Shown below are 16 T cell receptor beta chains from a single sample sequenced in a study of cytomegalovirus exposure and HLA in healthy donors. 13 Jbeta primers and 60 Vbeta primers were used for the PCR. Some clones are missing from TCRdb's copy, which holds only in-frame ones; the method was immunoSEQ multiplex PCR. The data hold 98,000 or so clones, with over 60% observed a single time. Sequencing was done on a sample of PBMCs. These receptors were obtained from a man aged 60 to 69 in good health and CMV-seropositive.

This clone came up a few times. J is TRBJ2-5 and V is TRBV28, with 10 bases that match TRBD1. With 4 bases clipped from V and 1 base from J, the junction kept 6 bases outside the gene matches. In germline, CDR1 is MDHEN, CDR2 SYDVKM. There are 16 residues in the CDR3. The CDR3 loop reads CASSWGGTGAQETQYF. In DNA, the CDR3 is TGTGCCAGCAGTTGGGGGGGGACAGGGGCCCAAGAGACCCAGTACTTC.

The chain couples TRBV27 to TRBJ2-3; 8 nucleotides line up with TRBD1. Germline CDR1 and CDR2: MNHEY and SMNVEV (reference sequence). CDR3 size: 15 residues. With V trimmed by 6 bases and J by 0 bases, 5 bases remained unmatched. The DNA for the CDR3 is TGTGCCAGCAGAGCCCGGGACAGGAGCACAGATACGCAGTATTTT. Encoded protein: CASRARDRSTDTQYF.

The chain has TRBV7-2 and TRBJ1-2, with D perhaps TRBD1 (5 bases). This CDR3 spans 13 amino acids. Between the trimmed V and J ends, which lost 4 bases and 7 bases, there was a span of 13 bases. Germline CDR1 is SGHTA and CDR2 is FQGNSA. The CDR3 reads CASSSGPGGGYTF. The CDR3 DNA reads as TGTGCCAGCAGCTCTGGGCCCGGGGGTGGCTACACCTTC.

CDR3 sequence reads: CASSDGQGRNEQFF. In DNA, the CDR3 is TGTGCCAGCAGCGACGGACAGGGCAGGAATGAGCAGTTCTTC. The rearrangement uses TRBV5-4 and TRBJ2-1; 8 bases agree with TRBD1. Germline V gene lookup returns CDR1 SGHNT and CDR2 YYREEE (reference sequence). Trimming took 4 bases from V and 7 from J; bases not matched to a gene: 7. The CDR3 consists of 14 residues.

This chain joins TRBV11-2 and TRBJ1-1; 7 nucleotides line up with TRBD1. The V segment lost 3 bases and the J segment 6 bases; nucleotides outside the gene matches: 7. Germline-derived CDR1 and CDR2 are SGHAT and FQNNGV. The CDR3 is 14 residues long. The CDR3 loop is CASSFFGRGAEAFF. The CDR3 region has the DNA TGTGCCAGCAGCTTTTTCGGCAGGGGGGCTGAAGCTTTCTTT.

This clone came up a few times. CDR3 in amino acids: CAISESRSQLNEQFF. The CDR3, as DNA: TGTGCCATCAGTGAGTCGCGGTCTCAGCTCAATGAGCAGTTCTTC. The chain uses TRBV10-3 and TRBJ2-1; unclear D gene. CDR3 length: 15 amino acids. Per germline, CDR1 ENHRY and CDR2 SYGVKD. V lost 0 bases and J 6 bases, leaving 12 bases between the germline ends.

The rearrangement links TRBV5-5 to TRBJ1-3; D is uncertain. V was shortened by 4 bases and J by 2 bases, with 10 bases between the two germline ends. This CDR3 is built from 14 residues. CDR1 is SGHKS, CDR2 YYEKEE, per germline (reference sequence). As DNA, the CDR3 is TGTGCCAGCAGCGGCTGGTCCCCTGGAAACACCATATATTTT. Residues: CASSGWSPGNTIYF.

The rearrangement links TRBV9 to TRBJ2-2, with 7 bases fitting TRBD1. V lost 3 bases to trimming and J lost 0 bases; unmatched junction nucleotides: 2. This CDR3 spans 15 amino acids. Germline values: CDR1 SGDLS, CDR2 YYNGEE. The CDR3 here is CASSGTGANTGELFF. The CDR3 region has the DNA TGTGCCAGCAGCGGGACAGGAGCGAACACCGGGGAGCTGTTTTTT.

The chain joins TRBV29-1 to TRBJ2-5; TRBD2 agrees at 8 bases. Per germline, CDR1 SQVTM and CDR2 ANQGSEA. The CDR3 sequence is 15 residues long. Germline trimming cut 0 bases from V and 4 bases from J; bases unmatched to any gene: 7. CDR3 DNA sequence: TGCAGCGTTGAAGATGTACTAGCGGCGAGAGAGACCCAGTACTTC. It yields the protein CSVEDVLAARETQYF.

This chain links TRBV5-4 with TRBJ1-2; maybe TRBD1 (6 bases). This CDR3 spans 16 amino acids. Germline V CDR1 and CDR2: SGHNT, YYREEE (reference sequence). Deletions cut 4 bases from V and 4 bases from J, with 20 bases between. The CDR3 DNA sequence: TGTGCCAGCAGCGCAAACCAGGGGATCAGCCTCTATGGCTACACCTTC. This gives the protein CASSANQGISLYGYTF. The whole variable domain, remainder taken from reference TRBV5-4 and TRBJ1-2, is ETGVTQSPTHLIKTRGQQVTLRCSSQSGHNTVSWYQQALGQGPQFIFQYYREEENGRGNFPPRFSGLQFPNYSSELNVNALELDDSALYLCASSANQGISLYGYTFGSGTRLTVV.

Remarks on this clone: A junction end diverges from the germline sequence, so it may reflect a read error. Other DNA variants within this sample encode the same CDR3. The chain couples TRBV2 to TRBJ1-2, with D perhaps TRBD1 (5 bases). In germline, CDR1 is SNHLY, CDR2 FYNNEI. The CDR3 has 16 residues. The CDR3 coding sequence is TGTGCCAGCAGTGAGCGGACACGCGGCGGAGGGCAGGGCTACACCTTT. This translates into CASSERTRGGGQGYTF.

The chain carries TRBV5-1 and TRBJ2-7, with 7 bases that match TRBD2. The CDR3 is 13 amino acids. V dropped 3 bases and J dropped 3; count of bases not matched to a gene: 3. CDR1 and CDR2 from the germline V gene are SGHRS and YFSETQ. The CDR3 DNA reads TGCGCCAGCAGCTATGGGGGGGACTACGAGCAGTACTTC. Translation gives CASSYGGDYEQYF. Full variable domain (missing parts from reference TRBV5-1 and TRBJ2-7): KAGVTQTPRYLIKTRGQQVTLSCSPISGHRSVSWYQQTPGQGLQFLFEYFSETQRNKGNFPGRFSGRQFSNSRSEMNVSTLELGDSALYLCASSYGGDYEQYFGPGTRLTVT.

The V and J genes are TRBV5-1 and TRBJ2-2; D is unclear. Germline-derived CDR1 and CDR2 are SGHRS and YFSETQ. Trimming removed 3 bases from V and 0 bases from J, with 9 bases in between. This CDR3 has 15 amino acids. CDR3 loop: CASSSIVANTGELFF. CDR3 nucleotide sequence: TGCGCCAGCAGCTCTATAGTTGCGAACACCGGGGAGCTGTTTTTT.

The chain joins TRBV7-9 to TRBJ1-2, with a weak D call TRBD1 (6 bases). Germline CDR1 and CDR2: SEHNR and FQNEAQ (reference sequence). The CDR3 is 15 amino acids. Trimming removed 1 base at V and 3 bases at J, with 12 bases between. The CDR3 region is CASSLVAGADYGYTF. The DNA for the CDR3 is TGTGCCAGCAGCTTAGTTGCGGGGGCAGACTATGGCTACACCTTC.

The CDR3 bases are TGCGCCAGCAGCCAAACCGGGGTGGAAGCTTTCTTT. Its translation is CASSQTGVEAFF. The gene calls are TRBV4-1 and TRBJ1-1; the D is unclear. The CDR3 length is 12 residues. Germline V CDR1 and CDR2: MGHRA, YSYEKL. The V end was cut by 2 bases, the J end by 8 bases, with 9 bases between.

V gene TRBV7-2 combines with J gene TRBJ2-5, with D possibly matching TRBD1 (6 bases). V was pared by 4 bases and J by 2 bases, with 8 bases between. Germline V gives CDR1 SGHTA, CDR2 FQGNSA. CDR3 size: 13 residues. The CDR3 DNA reads TGTGCCAGCAGCTCGGACAGACAAGAGACCCAGTACTTC. This encodes CASSSDRQETQYF.